Listed below are T cell receptor beta chains from one sample, sequenced in a study of shared clonotypes between healthy human individuals. The repertoire was sequenced with immunoSEQ multiplex PCR; TCRdb's copy has only in-frame clones and lacks some. Of about 2.4 million clones in the sample, under 95% were seen once. The sequenced material came from naive CD4+ T cells from PBMCs. Receptors were obtained from a man in his late teens or twenties in good health. Some clones in this sample may be carry-over from other donors' samples. The CDR3 runs from the conserved cysteine through the conserved F or W. Fields, in order: J gene, V gene, clone size, CDR3 length, D gene, CDR3 DNA, CDR3 protein. D genes are given only for firm matches. Where a row states a size, it is once, few, many or the class of an expanded clone; other rows omit it.

>TRBJ2-7|TRBV27|.|13|.
TGTGCCAGCCAACGGCCGGGGAACTACGAGCAGTACTTC
CASQRPGNYEQYF
>TRBJ1-3|TRBV28|.|17|TRBD1
TGTGCCAGCAGTCCCAGCCGCCGGGACAGGGATGGAAACACCATATATTTT
CASSPSRRDRDGNTIYF
>TRBJ1-1|TRBV7-2|.|17|.
TGTGCCAGCAGCTTAGGACGGGCGGGACCTTTGAACACTGAAGCTTTCTTT
CASSLGRAGPLNTEAFF
>TRBJ2-7|TRBV5-5|.|17|TRBD2
TGTGCCAGCAGCCTGGTAACTAGCGGGTATAGCCCCTACGAGCAGTACTTC
CASSLVTSGYSPYEQYF
>TRBJ2-7|TRBV5-1|.|18|TRBD1
TGCGCCAGCAGCGTAAGGCCCCTGGGACAGGCAAGCTCCTACGAGCAGTACTTC
CASSVRPLGQASSYEQYF
>TRBJ2-1|TRBV5-1|once|13|.
TGCGCCAGCAGCTTAAACAGGGCCCACGAGCAGTTCTTC
CASSLNRAHEQFF
>TRBJ2-3|TRBV5-1|.|16|TRBD2
TGCGCCAGCAGCGGAGGGACTAGCGGGAGTTTAGATACGCAGTATTTT
CASSGGTSGSLDTQYF
>TRBJ2-7|TRBV18|.|14|.
TGTGCCAGCTCAGCTGAACCCCTAGAAAGGGAGCAGTACTTC
CASSAEPLEREQYF
>TRBJ2-1|TRBV6-6|.|15|.
TGTGCCAGCAGTTACTCGATACCCGTGGGTAATGAGCAGTTCTTC
CASSYSIPVGNEQFF
>TRBJ1-5|TRBV4-2|.|16|.
TGTGCCAGCAGCCAAGAAGCAGGACGGAGCAATCAGCCCCAGCATTTT
CASSQEAGRSNQPQHF
>TRBJ1-3|TRBV11-3|once|14|.
TGTGCCAACCCACACAGGGTAGGCGGAAACACCATATATTTT
CANPHRVGGNTIYF
>TRBJ2-7|TRBV5-1|.|13|.
TGCGCCAGCAGCTTGGTGACTAGGGCCGAGCAGTACTTC
CASSLVTRAEQYF
>TRBJ2-7|TRBV27|.|11|.
TGTGCCAGCAGTTCAAGGTACGAGCAGTACTTC
CASSSRYEQYF
>TRBJ2-3|TRBV28|.|14|.
TGTGCCAGCAGTTTCGGCAGTAGCACAGATACGCAGTATTTT
CASSFGSSTDTQYF
>TRBJ2-1|TRBV29-1|.|12|TRBD1
TGCAGCTTCCGGGACAGGTACAATGAGCAGTTCTTC
CSFRDRYNEQFF
>TRBJ2-5|TRBV27|.|16|.
TGTGCCACCAAGATAAACCCCGGGCTCGCGGGAGAGACCCAGTACTTC
CATKINPGLAGETQYF
>TRBJ1-5|TRBV5-6|.|14|.
TGTGCCAGCAGCGCCTGGAGGGGAAGGCAGCCCCAGCATTTT
CASSAWRGRQPQHF
>TRBJ2-1|TRBV10-2|.|17|TRBD2
TGCGCCAGCAGTGACCTCCCAGCGGGAGGGGGCTACAATGAGCAGTTCTTC
CASSDLPAGGGYNEQFF
>TRBJ2-7|TRBV28|.|15|TRBD2
TGTGCCAGCAGCCGATTTGTGGGAGGGCAAGGCGAGCAGTACTTC
CASSRFVGGQGEQYF
>TRBJ2-3|TRBV4-2|.|17|.
TGTGCCAGCAGCCAGGGGCGGGCGCGGGTTAGCACAGATACGCAGTATTTT
CASSQGRARVSTDTQYF
>TRBJ2-1|TRBV18|.|17|TRBD1
TGTGCCAGCTCACCACCAGGACAGGGCTTCTCCTACAATGAGCAGTTCTTC
CASSPPGQGFSYNEQFF
>TRBJ1-1|TRBV6-5|.|12|.
TGTGCCAGCAGTACCGGACAATTGAGAGCTTTCTTT
CASSTGQLRAFF
>TRBJ2-1|TRBV10-1|.|15|TRBD1
TGCGCCAGCAGTGCGGGGACAGGAACCCCCAATGAGCAGTTCTTC
CASSAGTGTPNEQFF
>TRBJ1-5|TRBV19|few|15|TRBD1
TGTGCCAGTAGTATAACAGGGGGCGGCAATCAGCCCCAGCATTTT
CASSITGGGNQPQHF
>TRBJ1-1|TRBV6-6|.|13|TRBD1
TGTGCCAGCAGTCACAGGACAGGGGATGAAGCTTTCTTT
CASSHRTGDEAFF
>TRBJ2-3|TRBV7-9|.|16|TRBD2
TGTGCCAGCAGCTTAGCGGCGGGAGCGGAGACAGATACGCAGTATTTT
CASSLAAGAETDTQYF
>TRBJ2-3|TRBV6-5|.|14|TRBD2
TGTGCCAGCAGGAGACTAGCTAGCACAGATACGCAGTATTTT
CASRRLASTDTQYF
>TRBJ1-5|TRBV28|.|16|.
TGTGCCAGTAGAGCTTGGGACGGCTCTAACAATCAGCCCCAGCATTTT
CASRAWDGSNNQPQHF
>TRBJ2-4|TRBV19|.|14|.
TGTGCCAGTAGTAATCTTGGGGCCAAAAACATTCAGTACTTC
CASSNLGAKNIQYF
>TRBJ1-4|TRBV9|.|18|TRBD1
TGTGCCAGCAGCGTAGGGAGGGACAGAGGGAACCGAAATGAAAAACTGTTTTTT
CASSVGRDRGNRNEKLFF
>TRBJ2-7|TRBV11-2|.|16|TRBD2
TGTGCCAGCAGCTTACTAGCGGGAGGGGGGACCTACGAGCAGTACTTC
CASSLLAGGGTYEQYF
>TRBJ2-1|TRBV27|.|15|TRBD2
TGTGCCAGCAGTTCGAGGAGCGGGAGAGGGAATGAGCAGTTCTTC
CASSSRSGRGNEQFF
>TRBJ2-1|TRBV28|.|15|TRBD2
TGTGCCAGCAGCCTAGCGGGAGGGCGGTCCAATGAGCAGTTCTTC
CASSLAGGRSNEQFF
>TRBJ2-1|TRBV7-8|.|15|.
TGTGCCAGCAGGCGGGGCGGTCCGACCTACAATGAGCAGTTCTTC
CASRRGGPTYNEQFF
>TRBJ2-7|TRBV19|.|13|TRBD1
TGTGCCAGTAGTTGGACAGGAGACTACGAGCAGTACTTC
CASSWTGDYEQYF
>TRBJ2-7|TRBV5-1|.|16|.
TGCGCCAGCAGCTTAGATTCCCCCCAAACGGCTGGCGAGCAGTACTTC
CASSLDSPQTAGEQYF
>TRBJ1-4|TRBV28|.|12|.
TGTGCCAGCAGGGGTCCTAATGAAAAACTGTTTTTT
CASRGPNEKLFF
>TRBJ2-7|TRBV11-2|.|14|.
TGTGCCAGCAGCTCCGAGCGGAGTCCCTACGAGCAGTACTTC
CASSSERSPYEQYF
>TRBJ1-2|TRBV5-1|.|16|.
TGCGCCAGCTACGGGAGGTCTATTGGCCTAAACTATGGCTACACCTTC
CASYGRSIGLNYGYTF
>TRBJ1-1|TRBV9|.|14|TRBD1
TGTGCCAGCAGCCCTCGGACAGGGAACACTGAAGCTTTCTTT
CASSPRTGNTEAFF
>TRBJ2-1|TRBV11-3|.|14|.
TGTGCCAGCAGCTTAGTACAGGGCGGGGGTGAGCAGTTCTTC
CASSLVQGGGEQFF
>TRBJ2-5|TRBV20-1|.|11|.
TGCAGTGCTAGGCGGGCAGAGACCCAGTACTTC
CSARRAETQYF
>TRBJ2-3|TRBV11-2|.|13|TRBD2
TGTGCCAGCAGCTTGGTACTAGCGAGCTCGCAGTATTTT
CASSLVLASSQYF
>TRBJ2-2|TRBV7-8|.|13|.
TGTGCCAGCAGCCCGAAGCTCACCGGGGAGCTGTTTTTT
CASSPKLTGELFF
>TRBJ2-5|TRBV5-1|.|14|.
TGCGCCAGCAGCTTCACCCGGACGGAAGAGACCCAGTACTTC
CASSFTRTEETQYF
>TRBJ2-5|TRBV18|.|13|.
TGTGCCAGCTCACCAGGGGGGAAGGAGACCCAGTACTTC
CASSPGGKETQYF
>TRBJ1-1|TRBV5-1|.|18|.
TGCGCCAGCAGCTTGGGTTCTCGTTCGGGGCATACGAACACTGAAGCTTTCTTT
CASSLGSRSGHTNTEAFF
>TRBJ2-5|TRBV28|.|16|TRBD2
TGTGCCAGCAGCGCCCTGGGCGCGGGAGTCCCAGAGACCCAGTACTTC
CASSALGAGVPETQYF
>TRBJ2-5|TRBV2|.|15|TRBD1
TGTGCCAGCAGTGGGACAGGCGCCGCCGGAGAGACCCAGTACTTC
CASSGTGAAGETQYF
>TRBJ2-3|TRBV9|.|16|.
TGTGCCAGCAGCGTAGGGGCGGGACCCCTCACAGATACGCAGTATTTT
CASSVGAGPLTDTQYF
>TRBJ2-7|TRBV7-9|.|17|.
TGTGCCAGCAGCTTAGCGCTGGGATGGGGGAGACACTACGAGCAGTACTTC
CASSLALGWGRHYEQYF
>TRBJ2-7|TRBV19|.|17|.
TGTGCCAGTAGTATAGGGGATTTCGGAGGGGCCAACTACGAGCAGTACTTC
CASSIGDFGGANYEQYF
>TRBJ2-5|TRBV5-4|once|15|.
TGTGCCAGCATGCTCTCGGGCCCCTTATCGGAGACCCAGTACTTC
CASMLSGPLSETQYF
>TRBJ2-3|TRBV7-9|.|15|.
TGTGCCAGCAGCTTAGAGGGGGATTCGACAGATACGCAGTATTTT
CASSLEGDSTDTQYF
>TRBJ2-1|TRBV7-9|.|13|TRBD1
TGTGCCAACACAGGGGCCAGGGACAATGAGCAGTTCTTC
CANTGARDNEQFF